Following are 9 T cell receptor beta chains from one sample sequenced in a study of T cell responses to AZD1222 COVID-19 vaccine. Generated by immunoSEQ multiplex PCR, the TCRdb table keeps only in-frame clones and is missing some. The profile shows some 140,000 clones, about 91% of them singletons. This sample comprised peripheral blood, obtained 28 days after the second AZD1222 dose. These receptors were obtained from an adult who received the AZD1222 COVID-19 vaccine.

This chain uses TRBV6-1 with TRBJ2-3; a weak D match, TRBD2 (5 bases). Germline assignment: CDR1 MNHNS and CDR2 SASEGT. V was clipped by 0 bases and J by 0 bases, with 13 bases between them. The CDR3 consists of 17 residues. DNA of the CDR3: TGTGCCAGCAGTGAAGCGAGCCAGGACTTGAGCACAGATACGCAGTATTTT. As protein: CASSEASQDLSTDTQYF.

This chain uses TRBV10-3 with TRBJ1-5; unclear D gene. This CDR3 is 13 amino acids long. The V gene lost 0 bases and the J gene lost 5 bases, with 5 bases spanning the gap. Germline-derived CDR1 and CDR2 are ENHRY and SYGVKD. The CDR3 sequence is CAISESGYQPQHF. The DNA for the CDR3 is TGTGCCATCAGTGAGTCGGGGTATCAGCCCCAGCATTTT.

The chain uses TRBV2 and TRBJ1-1; 9 bases align to TRBD1. CDR1 is SNHLY and CDR2 is FYNNEI in the germline V gene. With 8 bases clipped from V and 4 bases from J, the junction kept 8 bases outside the gene matches. The CDR3 is 14 amino acids. CDR3 region: CASAGDREGTEAFF. Here the CDR3 DNA reads TGTGCCAGCGCAGGGGACAGGGAGGGCACTGAAGCTTTCTTT.

The chain recombines TRBV6-5 with TRBJ1-3, with D perhaps matching TRBD1 (5 bases). Trimming shortened V by 11 bases and J by 0 bases, and 17 bases separated the two germline ends. The V gene's germline CDR1 is MNHEY and CDR2 SVGAGI. This CDR3 is 15 amino acids long. The CDR3 loop is CAHSRGLISGNTIYF. CDR3 DNA sequence: TGTGCCCACTCAAGGGGACTCATCTCTGGAAACACCATATATTTT.

This clone was detected once. The CDR3 here is CASSPPRQGSILNEQFF. CDR3 sequence (DNA): TGTGCCAGTAGCCCCCCCCGACAGGGGAGTATACTCAATGAGCAGTTCTTC. This sequence joins TRBV19 and TRBJ2-1; TRBD1 matches at 8 bases. Unmatched junction bases numbered 16, after V lost 6 bases and J lost 6 bases. The V gene's germline CDR1 is LNHDA and CDR2 SQIVND (reference sequence). The CDR3 runs to 17 residues.

The CDR3 DNA sequence: TGCGCCAGCAGCTTGGTACTAGCGGGGAGTGATGAGCAGTTCTTC. Translation gives CASSLVLAGSDEQFF. The V call is TRBV5-1, the J call TRBJ2-1; the match to TRBD2 covers 10 bases. Germline CDR1 is SGHRS and CDR2 is YFSETQ. The CDR3 is 15 residues long. Unmatched junction bases numbered 5, after V lost 0 bases and J lost 8 bases.

Here the CDR3 DNA reads TGCAGTGCTAGAAGAGTTACTGAAGCTTTCTTT. Translating gives CSARRVTEAFF. This chain links TRBV20-1 with TRBJ1-1, with no clear D. The CDR3 spans 11 residues. Germline CDR1 and CDR2: DFQATT and SNEGSKA (reference sequence). The ends were cut back, 2 bases at V and 5 bases at J, with 6 bases in the middle.

The V and J genes are TRBV7-2 and TRBJ2-1, with a weak D call TRBD2 (6 bases). Germline V gives CDR1 SGHTA, CDR2 FQGNSA. The CDR3 is made up of 15 amino acids. V lost 5 bases and J 8 bases, leaving 19 bases between the germline ends. Here the CDR3 DNA reads TGTGCCAGCAGCGCCACTAGCAATTGGAGAGATGAGCAGTTCTTC. It is translated as CASSATSNWRDEQFF.

The V gene is TRBV19, the J gene TRBJ1-5; a weak D match, TRBD1 (5 bases). Per the germline V gene, CDR1 is LNHDA and CDR2 is SQIVND (reference sequence). This CDR3 comprises 16 residues. V dropped 6 bases and J dropped 8 bases, with 23 bases sitting between them. The CDR3 sequence is CASRLTPQGSVEPQHF. Written as DNA, the CDR3 is TGTGCCAGTAGGCTAACGCCTCAGGGATCCGTAGAGCCCCAGCATTTT. Variable domain in full (rest from reference TRBV19 and TRBJ1-5): DGGITQSPKYLFRKEGQNVTLSCEQNLNHDAMYWYRQDPGQGLRLIYYSQIVNDFQKGDIAEGYSVSREKKESFPLTVTSAQKNPTAFYLCASRLTPQGSVEPQHFGDGTRLSIL.